In its sample, the clone carrying this T cell receptor beta chain was seen many times. A single run covered 15-18 subjects with over 170 million TCR-beta sequences. TCRdb analysed the 5' RACE reads with MiXCR anew, one entry per CDR3 protein. The sample carries approximately 32,000 distinct CDR3 sequences, over 12% recorded once. This record comes from a study of neurological immune-mediated disorders. Sequenced: PBMCs. The source of this sequence is a man aged 70 or older in good health.

The CDR3 sequence: CSARTAQETQYF. CDR3 bases: TGCAGTGCTAGGACAGCCCAAGAGACCCAGTACTTC. The chain couples TRBV20-1 to TRBJ2-5; perhaps TRBD1 as D (5 bases). Trimming stripped 3 bases from V and 1 base from J, with 6 bases between. This CDR3 spans 12 amino acids. From germline, CDR1 is DFQATT and CDR2 SNEGSKA (reference sequence).